This section outlines one TCR beta chain sequence together with its context. A few counts support this clonotype. No cognate antigen has been identified for it. No clone much larger than this one lies a single base away; base qualities are absent. The sequencer listed for this sample is Illumina HiSeq 2500. Quantitative 5'-RACE with molecular barcodes was used to prepare TCR beta libraries. Regarding the original processing steps: To identify disease-linked TCR variants, a new computational method was used, one built on a probabilistic model of VDJ rearrangement. TCRdb's own reprocessing of the public reads used fastp at Q25 and MiXCR and kept productive beta chains. Each CDR3 protein gets just one entry, which takes the most common genes and DNA from the rows behind it. TCRdb, not the original authors, processed these V and J calls. This sample lists roughly 250,000 distinct CDR3 sequences; approximately 10% were detected once. Of the sample, 2.6% falls within the top ten clones.

Reading from cysteine to phenylalanine, the CDR3 counts 13 amino acids. Only the CDR3 portion is preserved as DNA: 39 bases, with reading frame beginning at the first base. Trimming leaves V shorter by 2 bases and J shorter by 10 bases, with the junction holding 3 bases beyond the gene matches. The germline V gene (reference sequence) gives CDR1 as LNHDA and CDR2 as SQIVND. The sample comes from a study of CD8 T cells in ankylosing spondylitis (dated by TCRdb to between 2016 and 2019). Regarding the study in general: T cell receptor beta repertoires were profiled in healthy donors and ankylosing spondylitis patients so that disease-linked TCR variants could be found. The full study cohort was made up of about 24 ankylosing spondylitis patients and approximately 100 healthy donors. Peripheral blood was sampled, and synovial fluid was additionally collected from ankylosing spondylitis patients. On the study overall, not on this receptor specifically: A CD8+ phenotype was shown by the disease-linked clones, which were found at relatively low frequencies in peripheral blood. Some of the motif variants had been reported before in the synovial fluid and blood of reactive arthritis patients, a finding that suggests common disease-initiation mechanisms. According to the report, matched synovial fluid samples from ankylosing spondylitis patients were significantly enriched for the disease-linked clones. A TCR beta motif of about eight highly homologous amino acid variants appeared characteristic of blood from ankylosing spondylitis patients.

What was sequenced was blood, either unsorted or a sorted T cell fraction (not recorded which). The sequence links TRBV19 to TRBJ2-1; the junction holds 9 bases that match TRBD2. The receptor's source is a male donor with ankylosing spondylitis or in good health (not recorded which). Read as DNA, the sequence is TGTGCCAGTAGTATACAGCTAGCGGGAGAGCAGTTCTTC. Its protein is CASSIQLAGEQFF.